The entry below gives a single TCR beta chain sequence along with its context. Its target is not known. The sample originates from a study of read filtering for tumor transcriptome and immune sequencing. Turning to the study itself: R-ISS stage counts were eight or nine for I, 15 to 20 for II, about seven for III. IR-seq gave about 3.5 to 10.27 million TCR reads per sample; RNA-seq gave roughly 80 to 1,300.

Study observations and caveats: This fraction held mixed bone marrow immune cells after CD138-negative sorting.

From around 440 ng of RNA, a library with molecular barcoded alpha/delta and beta/gamma adaptors was made. A single record per CDR3 protein comes from TCRdb applying MiXCR to the reads. The profile covers some 62,000 distinct CDR3 sequences, with about 14% appearing a single time and under 55% taken by the ten largest. Material: a population of CD138-negative cells sorted from bone marrow. This clonotype was obtained from a donor aged 40 or over with multiple myeloma.

CDR3 nucleotides: TGCGCCAGCAGCCAAGTACTCCCAAAAGAGACCCAGTACTTC. Translation gives CASSQVLPKETQYF. J is TRBJ2-5 and V is TRBV4-1; D call uncertain. Germline CDR1 and CDR2: MGHRA and YSYEKL. V lost 1 base and J 3 bases, leaving 9 bases between the germline ends. The CDR3 has 14 residues.